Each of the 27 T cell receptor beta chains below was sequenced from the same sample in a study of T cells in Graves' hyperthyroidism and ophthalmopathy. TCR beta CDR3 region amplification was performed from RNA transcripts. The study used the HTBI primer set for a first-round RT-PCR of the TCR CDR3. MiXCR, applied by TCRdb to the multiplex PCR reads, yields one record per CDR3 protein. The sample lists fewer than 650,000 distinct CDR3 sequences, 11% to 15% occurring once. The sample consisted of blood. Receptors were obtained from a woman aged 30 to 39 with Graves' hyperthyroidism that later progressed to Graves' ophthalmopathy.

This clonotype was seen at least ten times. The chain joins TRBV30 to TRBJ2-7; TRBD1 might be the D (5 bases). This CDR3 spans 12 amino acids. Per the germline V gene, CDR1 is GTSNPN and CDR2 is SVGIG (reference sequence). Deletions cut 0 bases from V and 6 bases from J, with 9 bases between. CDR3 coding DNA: TGTGCCTGGAGTGTACAGGCAGCCGAGCAGTACTTC. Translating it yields CAWSVQAAEQYF. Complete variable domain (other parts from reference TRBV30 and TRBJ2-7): SQTIHQWPATLVQPVGSPLSLECTVEGTSNPNLYWYRQAAGRGLQLLFYSVGIGQISSEVPQNLSASRPQDRQFILSSKKLLLSDSGFYLCAWSVQAAEQYFGPGTRLTVT.

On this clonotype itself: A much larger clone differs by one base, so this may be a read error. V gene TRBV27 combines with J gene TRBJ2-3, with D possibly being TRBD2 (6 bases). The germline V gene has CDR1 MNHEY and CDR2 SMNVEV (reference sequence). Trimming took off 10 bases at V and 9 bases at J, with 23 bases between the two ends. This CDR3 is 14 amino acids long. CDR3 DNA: TGTGCCACGACTGCGGGACCATATCTCGAGACGCAGTATTTT. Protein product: CATTAGPYLETQYF.

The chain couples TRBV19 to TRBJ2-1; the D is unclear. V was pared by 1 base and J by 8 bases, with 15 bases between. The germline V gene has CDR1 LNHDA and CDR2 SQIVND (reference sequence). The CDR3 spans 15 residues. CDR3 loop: CASSIVSARNYEQFF. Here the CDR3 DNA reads TGTGCCAGTAGTATAGTCTCGGCCCGTAACTATGAGCAGTTCTTC. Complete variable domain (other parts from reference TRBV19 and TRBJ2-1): DGGITQSPKYLFRKEGQNVTLSCEQNLNHDAMYWYRQDPGQGLRLIYYSQIVNDFQKGDIAEGYSVSREKKESFPLTVTSAQKNPTAFYLCASSIVSARNYEQFFGPGTRLTVL.

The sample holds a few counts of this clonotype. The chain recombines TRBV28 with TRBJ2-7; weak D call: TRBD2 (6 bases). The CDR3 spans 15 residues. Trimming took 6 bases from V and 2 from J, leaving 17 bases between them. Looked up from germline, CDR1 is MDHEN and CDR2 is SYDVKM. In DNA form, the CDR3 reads TGTGCCAGCAGCTTGGAGGGCGGTCGAACCTACGAGCAGTACTTC. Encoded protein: CASSLEGGRTYEQYF.

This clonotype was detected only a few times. The CDR3 protein is CSVINSEAFF. CDR3 DNA: TGCAGCGTTATTAACTCTGAAGCTTTCTTT. J is TRBJ1-1 and V is TRBV29-1, with unresolved D. V was shortened by 5 bases and J by 6 bases, with 7 bases between the two germline ends. Germline V gene data show CDR1 as SQVTM and CDR2 as ANQGSEA. CDR3 length: 10 amino acids.

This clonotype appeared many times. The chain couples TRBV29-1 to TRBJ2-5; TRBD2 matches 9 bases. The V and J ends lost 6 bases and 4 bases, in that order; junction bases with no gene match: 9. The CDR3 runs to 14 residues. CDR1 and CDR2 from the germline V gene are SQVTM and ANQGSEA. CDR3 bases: TGCAGCGTAGCAGGGCGGGAGGGATTAGAGACCCAGTACTTC. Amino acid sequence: CSVAGREGLETQYF.

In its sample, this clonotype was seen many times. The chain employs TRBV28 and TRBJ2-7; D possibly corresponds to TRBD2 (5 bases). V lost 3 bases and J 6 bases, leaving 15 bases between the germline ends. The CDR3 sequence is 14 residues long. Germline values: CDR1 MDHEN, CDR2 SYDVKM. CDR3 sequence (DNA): TGTGCCAGCAGTTTCTATGCTTCGGGGAGCGAGCAGTACTTC. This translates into CASSFYASGSEQYF.

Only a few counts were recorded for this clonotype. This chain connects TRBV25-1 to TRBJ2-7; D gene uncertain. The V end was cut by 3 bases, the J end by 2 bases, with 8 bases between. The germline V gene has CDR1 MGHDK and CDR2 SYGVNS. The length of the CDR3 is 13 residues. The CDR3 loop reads CASSEGNPYEQYF. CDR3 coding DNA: TGTGCCAGCAGTGAGGGAAATCCCTACGAGCAGTACTTC.

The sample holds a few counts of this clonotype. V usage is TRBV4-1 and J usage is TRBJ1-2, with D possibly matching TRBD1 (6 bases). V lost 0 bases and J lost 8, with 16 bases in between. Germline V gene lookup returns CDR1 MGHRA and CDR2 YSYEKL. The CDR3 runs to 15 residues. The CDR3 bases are TGCGCCAGCAGCCAAGATCCGGCGGGGGCAGGGGGCTACACCTTC. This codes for CASSQDPAGAGGYTF.

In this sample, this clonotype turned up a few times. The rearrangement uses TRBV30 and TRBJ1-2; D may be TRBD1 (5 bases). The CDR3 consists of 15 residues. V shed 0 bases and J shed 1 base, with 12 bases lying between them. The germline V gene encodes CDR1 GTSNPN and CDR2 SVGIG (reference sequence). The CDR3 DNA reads TGTGCCTGGAGTGTCCCAGGGATTATTAACTATGGCTACACCTTC. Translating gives CAWSVPGIINYGYTF.

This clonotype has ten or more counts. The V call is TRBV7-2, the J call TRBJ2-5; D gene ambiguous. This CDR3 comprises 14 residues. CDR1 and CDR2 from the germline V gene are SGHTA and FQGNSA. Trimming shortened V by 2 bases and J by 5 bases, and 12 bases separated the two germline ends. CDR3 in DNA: TGTGCCAGCAGCTTAAATTGGCTAGAGGAGACCCAGTACTTC. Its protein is CASSLNWLEETQYF.

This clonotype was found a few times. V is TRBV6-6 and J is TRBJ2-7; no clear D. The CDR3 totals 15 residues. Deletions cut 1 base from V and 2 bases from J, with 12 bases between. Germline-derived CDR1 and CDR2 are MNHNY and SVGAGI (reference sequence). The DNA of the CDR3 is TGTGCCAGCAGTTACTTGAGAGAGGCCACCTACGAGCAGTACTTC. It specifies CASSYLREATYEQYF.

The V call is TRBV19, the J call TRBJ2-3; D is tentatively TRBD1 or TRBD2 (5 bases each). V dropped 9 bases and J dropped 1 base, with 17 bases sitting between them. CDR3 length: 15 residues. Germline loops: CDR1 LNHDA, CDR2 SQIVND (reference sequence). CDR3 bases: TGTGCCAGCGACGAGGTGAGGGGAGGCACAGATACGCAGTATTTT. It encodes CASDEVRGGTDTQYF.

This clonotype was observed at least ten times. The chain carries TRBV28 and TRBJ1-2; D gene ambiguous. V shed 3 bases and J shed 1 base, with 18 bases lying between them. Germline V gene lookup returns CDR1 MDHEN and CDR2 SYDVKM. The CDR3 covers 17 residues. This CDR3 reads CASSLTGRIVVNYGYTF. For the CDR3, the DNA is TGTGCCAGCAGTTTGACCGGCCGAATAGTTGTTAACTATGGCTACACCTTC.

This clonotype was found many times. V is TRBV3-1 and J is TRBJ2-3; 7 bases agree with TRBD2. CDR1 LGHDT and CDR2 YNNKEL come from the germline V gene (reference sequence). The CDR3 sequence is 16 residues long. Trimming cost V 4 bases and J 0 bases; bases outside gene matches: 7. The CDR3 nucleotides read TGTGCCAGCAGCCTTCGACTAGCAGAGAGCACAGATACGCAGTATTTT. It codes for CASSLRLAESTDTQYF.

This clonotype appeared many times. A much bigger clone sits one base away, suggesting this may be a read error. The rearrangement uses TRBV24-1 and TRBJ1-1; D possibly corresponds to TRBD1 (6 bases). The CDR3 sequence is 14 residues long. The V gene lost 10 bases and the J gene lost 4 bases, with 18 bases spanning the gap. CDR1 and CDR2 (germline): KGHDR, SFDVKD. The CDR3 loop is CATASGTRITEAFF. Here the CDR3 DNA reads TGTGCCACAGCCTCCGGGACAAGGATCACTGAAGCTTTCTTT.

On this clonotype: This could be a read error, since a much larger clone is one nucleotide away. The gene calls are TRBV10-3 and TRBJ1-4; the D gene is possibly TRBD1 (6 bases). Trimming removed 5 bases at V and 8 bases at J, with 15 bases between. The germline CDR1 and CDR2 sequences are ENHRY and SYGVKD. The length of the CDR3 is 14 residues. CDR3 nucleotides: TGTGCCATCAGTCAAACAGGGAATCGGGAAAAACTGTTTTTT. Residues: CAISQTGNREKLFF.

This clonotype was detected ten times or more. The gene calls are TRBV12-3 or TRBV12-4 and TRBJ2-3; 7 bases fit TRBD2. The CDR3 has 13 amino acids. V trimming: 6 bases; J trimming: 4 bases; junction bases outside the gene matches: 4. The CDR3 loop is CASSPGRADTQYF. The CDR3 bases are TGTGCCAGCAGCCCAGGGAGGGCAGATACGCAGTATTTT.

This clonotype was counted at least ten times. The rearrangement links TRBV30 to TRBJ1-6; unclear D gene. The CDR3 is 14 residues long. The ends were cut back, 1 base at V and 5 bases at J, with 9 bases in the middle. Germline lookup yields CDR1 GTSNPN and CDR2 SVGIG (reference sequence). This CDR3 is CAWSGGSNNSPLHF. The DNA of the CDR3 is TGTGCCTGGAGTGGTGGATCCAATAATTCACCCCTCCACTTT.

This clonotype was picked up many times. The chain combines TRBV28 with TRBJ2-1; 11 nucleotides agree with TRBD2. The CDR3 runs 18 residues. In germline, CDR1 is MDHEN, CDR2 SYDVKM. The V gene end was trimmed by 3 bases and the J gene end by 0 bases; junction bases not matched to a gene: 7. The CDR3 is CASSFGLAGSRSYNEQFF. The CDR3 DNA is TGTGCCAGCAGTTTCGGACTAGCGGGTTCCCGCTCCTACAATGAGCAGTTCTTC.

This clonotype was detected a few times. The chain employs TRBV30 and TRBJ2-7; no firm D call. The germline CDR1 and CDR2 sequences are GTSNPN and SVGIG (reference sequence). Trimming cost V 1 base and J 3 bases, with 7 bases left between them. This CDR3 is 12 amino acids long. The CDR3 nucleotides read TGTGCCTGGAGTGGGGCTGGCTACGAGCAGTACTTC. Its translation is CAWSGAGYEQYF.

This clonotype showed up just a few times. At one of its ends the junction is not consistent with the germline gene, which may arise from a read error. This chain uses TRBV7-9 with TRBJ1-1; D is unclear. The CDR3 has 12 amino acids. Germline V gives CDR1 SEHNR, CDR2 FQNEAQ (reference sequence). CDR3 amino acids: CASRQVDTEVFF. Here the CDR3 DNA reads TGTGCCAGCAGGCAGGTTGACACTGAAGTTTTCTTT.

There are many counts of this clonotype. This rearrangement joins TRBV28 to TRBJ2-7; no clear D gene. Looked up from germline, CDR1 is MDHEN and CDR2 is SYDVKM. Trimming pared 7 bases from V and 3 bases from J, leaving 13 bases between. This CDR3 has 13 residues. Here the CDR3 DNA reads TGTGCCAGCATCGGCGGATTTAGCTACGAGCAGTACTTC. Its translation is CASIGGFSYEQYF.

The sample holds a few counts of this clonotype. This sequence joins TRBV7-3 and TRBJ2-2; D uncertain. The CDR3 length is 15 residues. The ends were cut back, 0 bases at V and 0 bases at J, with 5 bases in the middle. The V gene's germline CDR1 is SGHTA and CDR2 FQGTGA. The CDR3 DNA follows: TGTGCCAGCAGCTTAACACAGACGAACACCGGGGAGCTGTTTTTT. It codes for CASSLTQTNTGELFF.

CDR3 protein: CASRTSGSPYNEQFF. The CDR3 region has the DNA TGTGCCAGCCGGACTAGCGGGAGTCCCTACAATGAGCAGTTCTTC. The rearrangement links TRBV27 to TRBJ2-1; 13 bases align to TRBD2. Germline V gene sequence: CDR1 MNHEY, CDR2 SMNVEV (reference sequence). The CDR3 runs 15 residues. V lost 8 bases, J lost 2 bases, and 3 bases stayed unmatched.

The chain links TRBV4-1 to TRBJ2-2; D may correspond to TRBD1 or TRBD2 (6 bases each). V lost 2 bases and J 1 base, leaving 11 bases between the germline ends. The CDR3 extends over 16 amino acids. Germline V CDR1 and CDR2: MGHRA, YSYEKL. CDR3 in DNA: TGCGCCAGCAGCCAAAGGGGGACTGTGAACACCGGGGAGCTGTTTTTT. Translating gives CASSQRGTVNTGELFF.

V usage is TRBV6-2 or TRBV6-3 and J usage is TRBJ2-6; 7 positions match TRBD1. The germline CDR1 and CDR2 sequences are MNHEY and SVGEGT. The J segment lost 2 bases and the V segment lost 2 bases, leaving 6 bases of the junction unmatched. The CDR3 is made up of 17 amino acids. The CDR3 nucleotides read TGTGCCAGCAGTTACGGGGGACAGATAACTGGGGCCAACGTCCTGACTTTC. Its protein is CASSYGGQITGANVLTF.